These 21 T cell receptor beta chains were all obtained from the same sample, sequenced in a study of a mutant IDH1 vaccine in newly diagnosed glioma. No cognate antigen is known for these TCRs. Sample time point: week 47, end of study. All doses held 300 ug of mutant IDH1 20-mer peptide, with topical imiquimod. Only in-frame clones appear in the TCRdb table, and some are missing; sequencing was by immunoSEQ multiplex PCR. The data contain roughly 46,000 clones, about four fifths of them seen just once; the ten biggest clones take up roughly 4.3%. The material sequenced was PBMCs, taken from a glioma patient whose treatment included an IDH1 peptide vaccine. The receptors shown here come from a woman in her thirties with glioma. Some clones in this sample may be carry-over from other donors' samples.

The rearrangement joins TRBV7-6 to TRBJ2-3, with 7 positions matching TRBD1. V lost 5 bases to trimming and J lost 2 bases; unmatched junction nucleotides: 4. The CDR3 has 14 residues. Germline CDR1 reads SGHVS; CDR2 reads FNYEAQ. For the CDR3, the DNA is TGTGCCAGCAGCCCGGACAGGCCCACAGATACGCAGTATTTT. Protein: CASSPDRPTDTQYF.

The CDR3 coding sequence is TGTGCCAGTATTAGTGGACGGAGCACAGATACGCAGTATTTT. Protein product: CASISGRSTDTQYF. The chain joins TRBV19 to TRBJ2-3; D gene uncertain. V was clipped by 7 bases and J by 0 bases, with 11 bases between them. CDR1 LNHDA and CDR2 SQIVND come from the germline V gene (reference sequence). This CDR3 comprises 14 residues.

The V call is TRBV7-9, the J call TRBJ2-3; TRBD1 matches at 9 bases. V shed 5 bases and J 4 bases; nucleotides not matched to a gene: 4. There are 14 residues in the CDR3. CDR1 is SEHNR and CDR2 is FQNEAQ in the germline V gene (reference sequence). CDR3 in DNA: TGTGCCAGCAGCCTGGGACAGGGAGCAGATACGCAGTATTTT. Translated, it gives CASSLGQGADTQYF.

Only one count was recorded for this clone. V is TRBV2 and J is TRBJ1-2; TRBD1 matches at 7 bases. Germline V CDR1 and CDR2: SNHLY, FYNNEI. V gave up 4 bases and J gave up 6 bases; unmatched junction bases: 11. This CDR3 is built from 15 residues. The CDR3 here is CASSAPQGQGDGYTF. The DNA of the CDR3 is TGTGCCAGCAGTGCCCCACAGGGTCAGGGGGATGGCTACACCTTC. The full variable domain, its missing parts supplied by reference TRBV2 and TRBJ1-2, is EPEVTQTPSHQVTQMGQEVILRCVPISNHLYFYWYRQILGQKVEFLVSFYNNEISEKSEIFDDQFSVERPDGSNFTLKIRSTKLEDSAMYFCASSAPQGQGDGYTFGSGTRLTVV.

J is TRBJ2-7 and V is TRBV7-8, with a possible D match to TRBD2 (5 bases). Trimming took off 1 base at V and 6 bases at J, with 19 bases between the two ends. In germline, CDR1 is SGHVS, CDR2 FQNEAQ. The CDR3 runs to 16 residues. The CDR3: CASSLVFVVGVREQYF. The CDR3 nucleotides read TGTGCCAGCAGCTTAGTTTTCGTTGTGGGAGTGCGCGAGCAGTACTTC.

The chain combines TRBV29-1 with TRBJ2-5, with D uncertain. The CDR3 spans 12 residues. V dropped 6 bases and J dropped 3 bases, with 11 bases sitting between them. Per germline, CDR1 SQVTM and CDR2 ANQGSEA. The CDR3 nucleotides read TGCAGCGTCGCAGGACCCGAAGAGACCCAGTACTTC. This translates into CSVAGPEETQYF.

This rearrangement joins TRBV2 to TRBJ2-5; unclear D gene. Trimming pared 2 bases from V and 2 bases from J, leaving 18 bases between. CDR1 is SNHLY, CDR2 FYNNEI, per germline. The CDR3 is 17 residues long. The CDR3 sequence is CASSELTGRKEQETQYF. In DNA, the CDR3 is TGTGCCAGCAGTGAACTCACGGGTAGGAAAGAACAAGAGACCCAGTACTTC.

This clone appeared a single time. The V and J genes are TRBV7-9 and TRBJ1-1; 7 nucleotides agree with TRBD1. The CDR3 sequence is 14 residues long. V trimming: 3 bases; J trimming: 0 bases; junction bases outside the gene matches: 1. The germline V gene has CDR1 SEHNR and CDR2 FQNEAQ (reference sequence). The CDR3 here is CASSLGQLNTEAFF. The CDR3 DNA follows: TGTGCCAGCAGCTTGGGACAGCTGAACACTGAAGCTTTCTTT.

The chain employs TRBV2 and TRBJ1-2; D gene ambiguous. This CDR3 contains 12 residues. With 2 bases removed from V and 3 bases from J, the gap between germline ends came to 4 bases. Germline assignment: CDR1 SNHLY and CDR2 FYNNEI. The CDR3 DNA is TGTGCCAGCAGTGAATCGTACTATGGCTACACCTTC. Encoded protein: CASSESYYGYTF.

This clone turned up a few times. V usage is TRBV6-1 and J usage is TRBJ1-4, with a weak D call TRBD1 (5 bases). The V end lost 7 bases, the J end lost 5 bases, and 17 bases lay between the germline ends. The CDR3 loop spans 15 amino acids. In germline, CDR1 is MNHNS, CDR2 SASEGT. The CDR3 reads CASTPAGVGNEKLFF. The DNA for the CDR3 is TGTGCCAGCACCCCCGCGGGGGTAGGGAATGAAAAACTGTTTTTT.

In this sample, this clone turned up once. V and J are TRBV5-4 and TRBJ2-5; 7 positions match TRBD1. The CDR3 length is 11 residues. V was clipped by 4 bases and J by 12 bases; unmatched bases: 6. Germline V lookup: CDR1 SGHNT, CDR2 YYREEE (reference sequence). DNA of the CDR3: TGTGCCAGCAGCCAGGACAGGAAAAAGTACTTC. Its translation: CASSQDRKKYF.

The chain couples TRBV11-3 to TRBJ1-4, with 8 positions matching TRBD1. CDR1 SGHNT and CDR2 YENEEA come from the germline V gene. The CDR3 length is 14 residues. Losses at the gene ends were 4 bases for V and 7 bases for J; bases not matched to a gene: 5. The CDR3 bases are TGTGCCAGCAGCTACACAGGGGGTGGTGAAAAACTGTTTTTT. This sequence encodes CASSYTGGGEKLFF. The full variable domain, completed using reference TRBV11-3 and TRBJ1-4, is EAGVVQSPRYKIIEKKQPVAFWCNPISGHNTLYWYLQNLGQGPELLIRYENEEAVDDSQLPKDRFSAERLKGVDSTLKIQPAELGDSAVYLCASSYTGGGEKLFFGSGTQLSVL.

CDR3 protein: CASSLPGQGLFGYTF. CDR3 nucleotide sequence: TGTGCCAGCAGTTTGCCGGGACAGGGATTGTTTGGCTACACCTTC. V and J are TRBV5-8 and TRBJ1-2; 9 bases map to TRBD1. The CDR3 runs 15 residues. The trim removed 5 bases at V and 7 bases at J, leaving 12 bases unmatched. Germline V gene sequence: CDR1 SGHTS, CDR2 YDEGEE.

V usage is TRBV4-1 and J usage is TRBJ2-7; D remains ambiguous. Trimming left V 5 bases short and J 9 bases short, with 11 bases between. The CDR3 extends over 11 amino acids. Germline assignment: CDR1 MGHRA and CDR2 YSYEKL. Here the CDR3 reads CASSYEMVQYF. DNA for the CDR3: TGCGCCAGCAGCTACGAGATGGTGCAGTACTTC.

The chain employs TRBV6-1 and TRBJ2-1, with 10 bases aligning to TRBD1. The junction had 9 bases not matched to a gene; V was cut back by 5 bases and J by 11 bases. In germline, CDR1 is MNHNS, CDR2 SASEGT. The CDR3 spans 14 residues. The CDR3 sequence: CASSSRDRGPKQFF. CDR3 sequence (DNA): TGTGCCAGCAGTTCCCGGGACAGGGGTCCTAAGCAGTTCTTC.

The CDR3 DNA is TGCGCCAGCAGCCAAGGGAACCTGAACACCGGGGAGCTGTTTTTT. This translates into CASSQGNLNTGELFF. The chain has TRBV4-1 and TRBJ2-2, with D unclear. Trimming took 1 base from V and 1 from J, leaving 7 bases between them. CDR1 is MGHRA and CDR2 is YSYEKL in the germline V gene. This CDR3 is built from 15 residues.

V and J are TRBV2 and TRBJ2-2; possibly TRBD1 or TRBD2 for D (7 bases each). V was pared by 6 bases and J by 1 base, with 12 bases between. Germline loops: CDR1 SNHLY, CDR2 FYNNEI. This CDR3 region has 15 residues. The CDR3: CASSQGGKNTGELFF. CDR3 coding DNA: TGTGCCAGCAGCCAGGGGGGGAAGAACACCGGGGAGCTGTTTTTT.

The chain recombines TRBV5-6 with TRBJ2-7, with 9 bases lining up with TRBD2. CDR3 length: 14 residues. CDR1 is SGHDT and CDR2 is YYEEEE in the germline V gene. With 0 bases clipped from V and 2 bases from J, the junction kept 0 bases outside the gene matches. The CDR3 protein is CASSLGGRAYEQYF. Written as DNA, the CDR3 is TGTGCCAGCAGCTTGGGCGGGAGGGCCTACGAGCAGTACTTC. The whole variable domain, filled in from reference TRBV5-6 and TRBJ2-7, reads DAGVTQSPTHLIKTRGQQVTLRCSPKSGHDTVSWYQQALGQGPQFIFQYYEEEERQRGNFPDRFSGHQFPNYSSELNVNALLLGDSALYLCASSLGGRAYEQYFGPGTRLTVT.

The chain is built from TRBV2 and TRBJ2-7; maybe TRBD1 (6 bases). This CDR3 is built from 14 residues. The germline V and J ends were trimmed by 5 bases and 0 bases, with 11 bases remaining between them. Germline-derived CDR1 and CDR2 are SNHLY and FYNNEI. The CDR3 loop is CASSSQGASYEQYF. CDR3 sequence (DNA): TGTGCCAGCAGTTCACAGGGCGCCTCCTACGAGCAGTACTTC.

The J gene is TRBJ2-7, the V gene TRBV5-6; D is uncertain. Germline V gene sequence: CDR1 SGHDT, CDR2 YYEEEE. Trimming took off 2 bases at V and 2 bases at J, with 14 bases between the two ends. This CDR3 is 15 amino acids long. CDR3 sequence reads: CASSFRTSSAYEQYF. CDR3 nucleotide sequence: TGTGCCAGCAGCTTTAGAACTTCCTCAGCCTACGAGCAGTACTTC.

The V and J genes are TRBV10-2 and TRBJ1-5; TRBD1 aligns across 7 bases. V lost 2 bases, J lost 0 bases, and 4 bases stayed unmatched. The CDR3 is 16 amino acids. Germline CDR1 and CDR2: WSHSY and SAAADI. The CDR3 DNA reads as TGCGCCAGCAGTGAGGACAGGGCTTATAGCAATCAGCCCCAGCATTTT. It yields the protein CASSEDRAYSNQPQHF.